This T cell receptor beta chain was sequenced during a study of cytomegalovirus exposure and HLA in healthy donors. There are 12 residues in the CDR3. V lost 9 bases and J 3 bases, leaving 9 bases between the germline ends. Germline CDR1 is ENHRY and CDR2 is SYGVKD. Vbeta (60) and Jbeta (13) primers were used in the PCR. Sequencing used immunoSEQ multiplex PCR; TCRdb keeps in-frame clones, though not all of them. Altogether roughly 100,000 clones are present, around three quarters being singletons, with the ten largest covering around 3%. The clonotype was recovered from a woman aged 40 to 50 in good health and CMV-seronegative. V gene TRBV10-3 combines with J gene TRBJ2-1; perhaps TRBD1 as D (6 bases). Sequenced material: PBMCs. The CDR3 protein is CAIWDNYNEQFF. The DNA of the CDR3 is TGTGCCATATGGGACAACTACAATGAGCAGTTCTTC.